What follows describes a single T cell receptor (beta chain). In the CD4+ fraction, cells were divided into CD45RA+ naive and CD45RA-negative memory subsets. In the authors' workflow: From ImmunoSEQ came sequences covering only the junction and carrying no quality scores, so filtering differed. TCRdb's table, derived via immunoSEQ multiplex PCR, lists solely in-frame clones and lacks some. V, J and clone size reflect that table, while D and trimming were determined from the DNA. The table shows about 1.1 million clones, with around three quarters occurring only once. These data come from a study of shared clonotypes between healthy human individuals. Per germline, CDR1 PRHDT and CDR2 FYEKMQ (reference sequence). J gave up 1 base and V 3 bases, and 8 bases lay outside the gene matches. This CDR3 region has 16 residues.

The V call is TRBV13, the J call TRBJ1-1; the match to TRBD1 covers 7 bases. The sample taken for sequencing was memory CD4+ T cells from PBMCs. Specified subset: CD45RA-negative fraction. The origin of this receptor is a man younger than 35 in good health. Some clones in this sample may be carry-over from other donors' samples. In DNA form, the CDR3 reads TGTGCCAGCAGCTTTCTGCCGGACAGGAGGAACACTGAAGCTTTCTTT. Protein product: CASSFLPDRRNTEAFF.